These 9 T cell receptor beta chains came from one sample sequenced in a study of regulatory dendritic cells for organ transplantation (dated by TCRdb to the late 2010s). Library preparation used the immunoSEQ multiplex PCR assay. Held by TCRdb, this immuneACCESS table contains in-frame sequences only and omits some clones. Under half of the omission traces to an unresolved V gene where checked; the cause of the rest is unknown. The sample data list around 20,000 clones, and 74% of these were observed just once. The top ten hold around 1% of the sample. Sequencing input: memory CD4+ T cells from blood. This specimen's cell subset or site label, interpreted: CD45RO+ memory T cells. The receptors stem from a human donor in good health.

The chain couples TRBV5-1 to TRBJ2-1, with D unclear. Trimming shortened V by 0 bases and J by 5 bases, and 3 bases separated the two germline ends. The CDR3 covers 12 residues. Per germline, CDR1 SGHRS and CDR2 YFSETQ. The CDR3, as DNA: TGCGCCAGCAGCTTGGTCGACAATGAGCAGTTCTTC. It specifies CASSLVDNEQFF.

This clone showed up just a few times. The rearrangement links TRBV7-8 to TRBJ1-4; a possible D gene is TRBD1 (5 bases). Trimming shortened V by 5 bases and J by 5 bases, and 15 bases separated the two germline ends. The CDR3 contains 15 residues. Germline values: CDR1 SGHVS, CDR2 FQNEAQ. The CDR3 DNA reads TGTGCCAGCAGCCGCTCCTGGGGCCCAAATGAAAAACTGTTTTTT. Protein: CASSRSWGPNEKLFF.

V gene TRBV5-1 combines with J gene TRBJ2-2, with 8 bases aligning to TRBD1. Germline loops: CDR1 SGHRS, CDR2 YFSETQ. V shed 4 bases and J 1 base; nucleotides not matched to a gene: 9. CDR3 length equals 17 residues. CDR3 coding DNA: TGCGCCAGCAGCGACCTCCCCAGGGGGCGGAACACCGGGGAGCTGTTTTTT. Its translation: CASSDLPRGRNTGELFF. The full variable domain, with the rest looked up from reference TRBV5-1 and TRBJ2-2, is KAGVTQTPRYLIKTRGQQVTLSCSPISGHRSVSWYQQTPGQGLQFLFEYFSETQRNKGNFPGRFSGRQFSNSRSEMNVSTLELGDSALYLCASSDLPRGRNTGELFFGEGSRLTVL.

CDR3 region: CASSLETQVRGYGYTF. As DNA, the CDR3 is TGCGCCAGCAGCTTGGAGACACAGGTCCGAGGCTATGGCTACACCTTC. This chain uses TRBV5-1 with TRBJ1-2; TRBD1 is a possible D gene (5 bases). Between the trimmed V and J ends, which lost 0 bases and 4 bases, there was a span of 16 bases. Germline assignment: CDR1 SGHRS and CDR2 YFSETQ. The CDR3 spans 16 residues.

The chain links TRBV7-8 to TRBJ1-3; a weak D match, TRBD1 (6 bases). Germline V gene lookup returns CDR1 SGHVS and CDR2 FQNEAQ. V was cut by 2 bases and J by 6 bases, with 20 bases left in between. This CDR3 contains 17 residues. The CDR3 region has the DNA TGTGCCAGCAGCTTATATGGTAGAATCGGACAGTCAAACACCATATATTTT. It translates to CASSLYGRIGQSNTIYF.

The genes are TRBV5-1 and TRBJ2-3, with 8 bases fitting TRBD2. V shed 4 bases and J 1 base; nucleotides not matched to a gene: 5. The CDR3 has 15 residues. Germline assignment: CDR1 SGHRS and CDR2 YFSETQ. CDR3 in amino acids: CASSRSGDRTDTQYF. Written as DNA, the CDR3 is TGCGCCAGCAGCCGTAGCGGGGACCGCACAGATACGCAGTATTTT.

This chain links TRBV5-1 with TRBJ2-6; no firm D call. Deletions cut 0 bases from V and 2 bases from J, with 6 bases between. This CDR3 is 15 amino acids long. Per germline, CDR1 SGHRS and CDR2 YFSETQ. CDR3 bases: TGCGCCAGCAGCTTGGGGGCTCCTGGGGCCAACGTCCTGACTTTC. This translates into CASSLGAPGANVLTF. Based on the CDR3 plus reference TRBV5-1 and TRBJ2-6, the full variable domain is KAGVTQTPRYLIKTRGQQVTLSCSPISGHRSVSWYQQTPGQGLQFLFEYFSETQRNKGNFPGRFSGRQFSNSRSEMNVSTLELGDSALYLCASSLGAPGANVLTFGAGSRLTVL.

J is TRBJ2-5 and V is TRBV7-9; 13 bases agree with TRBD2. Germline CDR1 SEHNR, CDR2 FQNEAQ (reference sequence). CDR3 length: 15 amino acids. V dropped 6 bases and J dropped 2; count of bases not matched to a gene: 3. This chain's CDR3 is CASRQLAGGQETQYF. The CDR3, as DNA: TGTGCCAGCAGACAACTAGCGGGGGGGCAAGAGACCCAGTACTTC.

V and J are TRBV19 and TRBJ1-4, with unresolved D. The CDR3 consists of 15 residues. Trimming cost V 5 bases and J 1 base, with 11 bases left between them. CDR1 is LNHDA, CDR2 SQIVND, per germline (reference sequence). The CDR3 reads CASSPNAGTNEKLFF. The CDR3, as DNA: TGTGCCAGTAGTCCCAACGCGGGAACTAATGAAAAACTGTTTTTT.